This TCR beta chain emerged from a study of tissue T cells after allogeneic stem cell transplantation. General study findings and limits: Alloreactivity or antigen specificity of tissue TCRs was not determined; some clones might be host cells. Within patients, tissue anatomy strongly shaped TCR repertoire composition.

This clone was seen more than once but under ten times. Its antigen is unknown. Mouse gene names and germline throughout. Assay: immunoSEQ multiplex PCR; the TCRdb copy retains only in-frame clones and omits some. The sample holds almost 8,500 clones, roughly 46% seen once. The time point here: mouse harvest day 7 after allogeneic transplant. The graft held 10^6 splenic CD5+ T cells and 10^7 T-cell-depleted bone marrow cells. This TCR came from a female BALB/c mouse given C57BL/6 T cells with graft-versus-host disease after an allogeneic hematopoietic cell transplant. Sequencing was performed on skin.

Partial CDR3 DNA: TGTGCCAGCAGCCGACTGGGGGTCTCCTATGAACAGTAC. It codes for CASSRLGVSYEQY. The entire CDR3 reads CASSRLGVSYEQYF. The chain couples TRBV4 to TRBJ2-7, with TRBD2 matching over 9 bases. The read ends 1 residue before the CDR3 terminus; that terminus is restored from the germline J gene. V trimming: 5 bases; J trimming: 0 bases; junction bases outside the gene matches: 2. Germline V gene data show CDR1 as LGHDT and CDR2 as YNNKQL (reference sequence). The CDR3 length is 14 residues.